This TCR beta chain was sequenced in a study of CD8 T cells in Susac syndrome. After extraction with the RNeasy kit, about 0.45 to 1 ug of the RNA was reverse transcribed using random hexamers. TCR beta CDR3 was amplified by immunoSEQ covering 54 Vbeta and 13 Jbeta. In TCRdb, the immunoSEQ multiplex PCR reads were re-called with MiXCR into one record per CDR3 protein. The repertoire includes hundreds of thousands of distinct CDR3 sequences, about 93% of them detected once, and around 0.07% sits in the top ten. Sequencing targeted TCR beta in T cells from blood (CD8+ and CD4+). Those who served as multiple sclerosis controls were treatment-naive patients with stable or active relapsing-remitting disease. The CD8+ and CD4+ T cells were isolated magnetically using a negative isolation approach, whereas the TEMRA cells were enriched by FACS. CDR3 size: 14 residues. CDR1 and CDR2 (germline): KGHDR, SFDVKD. With V trimmed by 5 bases and J by 5 bases, 4 bases remained unmatched.

This chain uses TRBV24-1 with TRBJ2-5; 10 bases match TRBD1. This sequence originates from a human donor with multiple sclerosis. The specimen sequenced was CD4+ T cells from PBMCs. The CDR3, as DNA: TGTGCCACCAGTGGGCCGACAGGGGGCGAGACCCAGTACTTC. Translated: CATSGPTGGETQYF.